This passage covers 16 T cell receptor beta chains from one sample sequenced in a study of blood T cell repertoires in COVID-19 (dated by TCRdb to 2020 to 2021). Library method: the immunoSEQ multiplex PCR assay. TCRdb's version of the immuneACCESS table is confined to in-frame rearrangements and falls short of the full clone set. An unresolved V gene accounts for under half of the shortfall where checked; the remainder is of unknown origin. The sample table lists approximately 82,000 clones, 85% to 95% of them with a count of one. 6.3% of the sample rests with the top ten. The sample taken for sequencing was peripheral blood. Source of these receptors: a woman aged 60-75 years with active COVID-19.

The CDR3 protein is CASRFVGREDSTNYGYTF. CDR3 in DNA: TGTGCCAGCAGGTTCGTGGGCAGGGAAGACTCCACTAACTATGGCTACACCTTC. This rearrangement joins TRBV28 to TRBJ1-2; D is perhaps TRBD1 (5 bases). From germline, CDR1 is MDHEN and CDR2 SYDVKM. The CDR3 extends over 18 amino acids. The V end was cut by 6 bases, the J end by 0 bases, with 23 bases between.

This chain uses TRBV28 with TRBJ1-5, with unresolved D. The germline CDR1 and CDR2 sequences are MDHEN and SYDVKM. This CDR3 region has 15 residues. Trimming pared 1 base from V and 4 bases from J, leaving 11 bases between. DNA of the CDR3: TGTGCCAGCAGTTTATCGTCGGGAGTAAATCAGCCCCAGCATTTT. This gives the protein CASSLSSGVNQPQHF.

This clone was picked up a small number of times. The V and J genes are TRBV5-1 and TRBJ2-2, with D possibly TRBD2 on 6 matching bases. This CDR3 has 16 residues. Germline assignment: CDR1 SGHRS and CDR2 YFSETQ. V was trimmed by 0 bases and J by 5 bases, leaving 14 bases between them. CDR3 loop: CASSLVGGAVTGELFF. In nucleotides, the CDR3 is TGCGCCAGCAGCTTGGTGGGGGGAGCGGTTACCGGGGAGCTGTTTTTT. Supplemented by reference TRBV5-1 and TRBJ2-2, the full variable domain reads KAGVTQTPRYLIKTRGQQVTLSCSPISGHRSVSWYQQTPGQGLQFLFEYFSETQRNKGNFPGRFSGRQFSNSRSEMNVSTLELGDSALYLCASSLVGGAVTGELFFGEGSRLTVL.

In its sample, this clone was seen once. The CDR3 sequence: CASSFTQGNVYQPQHF. CDR3 DNA sequence: TGTGCCAGCAGTTTCACCCAGGGAAATGTTTATCAGCCCCAGCATTTT. V gene TRBV28 combines with J gene TRBJ1-5, with D tentatively TRBD1 (5 bases). V was cut by 3 bases and J by 5 bases, with 17 bases left in between. This CDR3 contains 16 residues. Per germline, CDR1 MDHEN and CDR2 SYDVKM.

In this sample, this clone turned up once. The gene calls are TRBV5-4 and TRBJ2-6; a possible D gene is TRBD2 (7 bases). Germline-derived CDR1 and CDR2 are SGHNT and YYREEE (reference sequence). The V and J ends lost 4 bases and 0 bases respectively, with 14 bases between them. This CDR3 comprises 17 residues. The DNA for the CDR3 is TGTGCCAGCAGCAATGGACGGGGGGCCTCTGGGGCCAACGTCCTGACTTTC. It encodes CASSNGRGASGANVLTF.

This clone occurred once. A junction end diverges from the germline sequence, so it may reflect a read error. The J gene is TRBJ1-2, the V gene TRBV3-1 (or the pseudogene TRBV3-2); the match to TRBD1 covers 7 bases. There are 14 residues in the CDR3. Germline assignment: CDR1 LGHDT and CDR2 YNNKEL (reference sequence). The CDR3 nucleotides read TGTGCCAGCCGCCAGCCCGGGACAGCCTATGGCTACACCTTC. This encodes CASRQPGTAYGYTF.

This clone has just a few counts. This sequence joins TRBV5-6 and TRBJ2-1; 10 positions agree with TRBD1. Germline V gives CDR1 SGHDT, CDR2 YYEEEE. The trim removed 4 bases at V and 3 bases at J, leaving 10 bases unmatched. CDR3 length equals 17 residues. CDR3 DNA sequence: TGTGCCAGCAGCCGTACTAAACGGGACAGGGGCTACAATGAGCAGTTCTTC. Translated, it gives CASSRTKRDRGYNEQFF.

The genes are TRBV12-5 and TRBJ1-4, with 9 bases matching TRBD1. The CDR3 spans 13 residues. The germline V gene has CDR1 LGHNT and CDR2 FRNRAP. V lost 9 bases, J lost 8 bases, and 7 bases stayed unmatched. CDR3 bases: TGTGCTAGCTCGGACAGGGGTGGGGAAAAACTGTTTTTT. Amino acids: CASSDRGGEKLFF.

The chain carries TRBV24-1 and TRBJ2-2; D may be TRBD1 (6 bases). Germline CDR1 reads KGHDR; CDR2 reads SFDVKD. Trimming pared 6 bases from V and 0 bases from J, leaving 13 bases between. CDR3 length equals 16 residues. The CDR3 loop is CATSKSGTTNTGELFF. The CDR3 DNA is TGTGCCACCAGTAAATCCGGGACAACGAACACCGGGGAGCTGTTTTTT.

The genes are TRBV10-3 and TRBJ2-7; 7 bases match TRBD1. Germline CDR1 and CDR2: ENHRY and SYGVKD. The CDR3 consists of 13 residues. V was clipped by 6 bases and J by 5 bases; unmatched bases: 7. The CDR3 DNA sequence: TGTGCCATCAGGGCCGGGACAGATAACGAGCAGTACTTC. The encoded protein is CAIRAGTDNEQYF.

The chain links TRBV19 to TRBJ1-1; D remains ambiguous. The CDR3 is made up of 13 amino acids. Germline lookup yields CDR1 LNHDA and CDR2 SQIVND (reference sequence). With 9 bases removed from V and 0 bases from J, the gap between germline ends came to 11 bases. CDR3 sequence (DNA): TGTGCCAGCGCCAATCAGATGAACACTGAAGCTTTCTTT. Its translation: CASANQMNTEAFF. Full variable domain (missing parts from reference TRBV19 and TRBJ1-1): DGGITQSPKYLFRKEGQNVTLSCEQNLNHDAMYWYRQDPGQGLRLIYYSQIVNDFQKGDIAEGYSVSREKKESFPLTVTSAQKNPTAFYLCASANQMNTEAFFGQGTRLTVV.

This sequence joins TRBV7-8 and TRBJ2-2; 8 bases match TRBD2. V gave up 5 bases and J gave up 4 bases; unmatched junction bases: 12. CDR3 length equals 17 residues. Per the germline V gene, CDR1 is SGHVS and CDR2 is FQNEAQ. The CDR3 nucleotides read TGTGCCAGCAGCCGAGCTGGGGTGGGACTAGTCACCGGGGAGCTGTTTTTT. Translating it yields CASSRAGVGLVTGELFF. Full variable domain (remainder filled in from reference TRBV7-8 and TRBJ2-2): GAGVSQSPRYKVAKRGQDVALRCDPISGHVSLFWYQQALGQGPEFLTYFQNEAQLDKSGLPSDRFFAERPEGSVSTLKIQRTQQEDSAVYLCASSRAGVGLVTGELFFGEGSRLTVL.

The chain recombines TRBV6-2 or TRBV6-3 with TRBJ2-7; TRBD2 matches at 7 bases. The length of the CDR3 is 15 residues. Germline CDR1 reads MNHEY; CDR2 reads SVGEGT. V was clipped by 1 base and J by 2 bases; unmatched bases: 5. The CDR3: CASSYFLAATYEQYF. The CDR3 DNA sequence: TGTGCCAGCAGTTACTTCCTAGCGGCTACCTACGAGCAGTACTTC.

This clone was found once. This chain links TRBV15 with TRBJ2-2; D gene uncertain. The CDR3 covers 14 residues. V lost 8 bases and J lost 4, with 14 bases in between. Germline CDR1 and CDR2: LNHNV and YYDKDF (reference sequence). The CDR3 protein is CATGVEQGTGELFF. The CDR3 DNA reads TGTGCCACCGGAGTGGAGCAAGGCACCGGGGAGCTGTTTTTT. The full variable domain, completed using reference TRBV15 and TRBJ2-2, is DAMVIQNPRYQVTQFGKPVTLSCSQTLNHNVMYWYQQKSSQAPKLLFHYYDKDFNNEADTPDNFQSRRPNTSFCFLDIRSPGLGDTAMYLCATGVEQGTGELFFGEGSRLTVL.

V and J are TRBV6-5 and TRBJ2-1; D is perhaps TRBD1 (6 bases). Trimming left V 0 bases short and J 8 bases short, with 17 bases between. Germline CDR1 is MNHEY and CDR2 is SVGAGI. There are 16 residues in the CDR3. The CDR3 spells CASSYSWGREGDEQFF. In nucleotides, the CDR3 is TGTGCCAGCAGTTACTCTTGGGGGCGCGAGGGTGATGAGCAGTTCTTC.

The chain links TRBV3-1 (or the pseudogene TRBV3-2) to TRBJ2-2, with TRBD2 matching 13 bases. In germline, CDR1 is LGHDT, CDR2 YNNKEL (reference sequence). V lost 2 bases and J lost 6; bases outside the gene matches: 12. The CDR3 has 19 amino acids. In DNA form, the CDR3 reads TGTGCCAGCAGCCAAAGGATAGGACTAGCGGGAGACCCCGCCGGGGAGCTGTTTTTT. Its translation: CASSQRIGLAGDPAGELFF.